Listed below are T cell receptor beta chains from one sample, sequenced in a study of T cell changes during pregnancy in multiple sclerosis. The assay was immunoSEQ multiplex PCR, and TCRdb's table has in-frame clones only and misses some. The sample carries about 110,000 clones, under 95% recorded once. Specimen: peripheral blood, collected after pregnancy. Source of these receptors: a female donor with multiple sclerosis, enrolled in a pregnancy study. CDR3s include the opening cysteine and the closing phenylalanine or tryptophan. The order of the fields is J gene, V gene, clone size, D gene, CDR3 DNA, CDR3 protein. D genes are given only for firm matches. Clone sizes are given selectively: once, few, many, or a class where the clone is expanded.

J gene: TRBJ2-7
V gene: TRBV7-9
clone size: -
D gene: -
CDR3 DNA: TGTGCCAGCAGCTCCCCTAAAGGGGCCGAGCAGTACTTC
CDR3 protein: CASSSPKGAEQYF

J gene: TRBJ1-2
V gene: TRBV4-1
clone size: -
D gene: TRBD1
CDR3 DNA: TGCGCCAGCAGCCAAGAGGGGACAGGGGTCGGTGGCTACACCTTC
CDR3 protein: CASSQEGTGVGGYTF

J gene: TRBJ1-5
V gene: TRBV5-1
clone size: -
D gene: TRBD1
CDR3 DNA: TGCGCCAGCAGCTTGGCCGGACAGGGCAATCAGCCCCAGCATTTT
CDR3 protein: CASSLAGQGNQPQHF

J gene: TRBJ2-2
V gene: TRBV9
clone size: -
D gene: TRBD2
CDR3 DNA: TGTGCCAGCAGCCCGGGGGGGACCGGGGAGCTGTTTTTT
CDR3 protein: CASSPGGTGELFF

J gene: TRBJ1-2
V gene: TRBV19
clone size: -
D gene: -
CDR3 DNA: TGTGCCAGTAGTATAGATCGTCGGCAGACAATCTATGGCTACACCTTC
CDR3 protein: CASSIDRRQTIYGYTF

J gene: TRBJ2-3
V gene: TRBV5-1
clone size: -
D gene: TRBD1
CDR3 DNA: TGCGCCAGCAGCTTGGAAGGGACAGCAGTCTCAGATACGCAGTATTTT
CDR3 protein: CASSLEGTAVSDTQYF

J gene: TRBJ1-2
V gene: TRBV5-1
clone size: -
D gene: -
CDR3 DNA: TGCGCCAGCAGCCCGACAGGCAGCAACTATGGCTACACCTTC
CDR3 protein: CASSPTGSNYGYTF

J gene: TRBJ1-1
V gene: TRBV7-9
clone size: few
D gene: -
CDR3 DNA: TGTGCCAGGGGGGAGGGGCTAGGAACTGAAGCTTTCTTT
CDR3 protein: CARGEGLGTEAFF

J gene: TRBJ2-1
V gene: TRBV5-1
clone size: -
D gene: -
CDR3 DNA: TGCGCCAGCAGCTTTAGCCCAGGGCAGGATGAGCAGTTCTTC
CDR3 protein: CASSFSPGQDEQFF

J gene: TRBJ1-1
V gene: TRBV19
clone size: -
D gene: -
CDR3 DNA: TGTGCCAGTAGTATCCGCCCCCCGGGTACTGAAGCTTTCTTT
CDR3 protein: CASSIRPPGTEAFF

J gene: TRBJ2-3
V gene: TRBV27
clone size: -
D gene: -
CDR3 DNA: TGTGCCAGCAGTTCCCCCAAGGGGACTAGCACAGATACGCAGTATTTT
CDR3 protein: CASSSPKGTSTDTQYF

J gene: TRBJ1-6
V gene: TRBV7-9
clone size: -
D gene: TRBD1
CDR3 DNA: TGTGCCAGCAGCTCCCCGTCCCGGGACAGGGAAGGGGGCTCACCCCTCCACTTT
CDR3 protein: CASSSPSRDREGGSPLHF

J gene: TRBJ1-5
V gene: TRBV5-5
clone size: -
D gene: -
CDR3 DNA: TGTGCCAGCAGCTTGAGTTCTGGGCTGAGCAATCAGCCCCAGCATTTT
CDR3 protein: CASSLSSGLSNQPQHF

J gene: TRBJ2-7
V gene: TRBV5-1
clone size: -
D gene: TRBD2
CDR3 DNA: TGCGCCAGCAGCCCAGGACTAGCGATTTCCTACGAGCAGTACTTC
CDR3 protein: CASSPGLAISYEQYF

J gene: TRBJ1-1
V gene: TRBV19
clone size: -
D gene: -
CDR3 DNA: TGTGCCAGTAGTACAGTCGCGACGGGAAACACTGAAGCTTTCTTT
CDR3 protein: CASSTVATGNTEAFF

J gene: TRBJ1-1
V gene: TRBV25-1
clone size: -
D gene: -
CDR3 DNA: TGTGCCAGCAGTAAAACTCTACGGGAAACTGAAGCTTTCTTT
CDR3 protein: CASSKTLRETEAFF

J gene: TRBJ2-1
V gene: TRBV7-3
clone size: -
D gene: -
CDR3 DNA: TGTGCCAGCAGCTCCGGCAGGGGGGCTAATGAGCAGTTCTTC
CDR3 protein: CASSSGRGANEQFF

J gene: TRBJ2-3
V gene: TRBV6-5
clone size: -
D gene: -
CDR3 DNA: TGTGCCAGCAGTTCCCCTAGCAGGGGAAGCACAGATACGCAGTATTTT
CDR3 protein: CASSSPSRGSTDTQYF

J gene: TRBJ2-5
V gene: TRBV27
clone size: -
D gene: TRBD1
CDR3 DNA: TGTGCCAGCAGTTCCCCCGGACAGGGAGGCGAGACCCAGTACTTC
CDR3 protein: CASSSPGQGGETQYF

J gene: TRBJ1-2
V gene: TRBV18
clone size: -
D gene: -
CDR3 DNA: TGTGCCAGCTCACCCCAGGGTGGCTATGGCTACACCTTC
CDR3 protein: CASSPQGGYGYTF